A single sample is the source of the 24 T cell receptor beta chains below, sequenced in a study of T cells in Graves' hyperthyroidism and ophthalmopathy. What was amplified from RNA transcripts were TCR beta CDR3 regions. When the TCR CDR3 underwent first-round RT-PCR, the HTBI primer set was used. TCRdb ran MiXCR on the multiplex PCR reads and lists one entry per CDR3 protein. The table lists a few hundred thousand distinct CDR3 sequences, about an eighth of them singletons. Sequencing was done on a sample of blood. All receptors come from a woman aged 18-29 years with Graves' hyperthyroidism.

This chain links TRBV19 with TRBJ1-1, with D uncertain. Trimming left V 0 bases short and J 3 bases short, with 8 bases between. The CDR3 has 14 amino acids. Germline CDR1 is LNHDA and CDR2 is SQIVND (reference sequence). The CDR3 spells CASSIEIRYTEAFF. DNA of the CDR3: TGTGCCAGTAGTATAGAGATTAGATACACTGAAGCTTTCTTT. The complete variable domain, with remaining parts taken from reference TRBV19 and TRBJ1-1, reads DGGITQSPKYLFRKEGQNVTLSCEQNLNHDAMYWYRQDPGQGLRLIYYSQIVNDFQKGDIAEGYSVSREKKESFPLTVTSAQKNPTAFYLCASSIEIRYTEAFFGQGTRLTVV.

This clonotype was picked up a small number of times. This rearrangement joins TRBV20-1 to TRBJ2-1; 14 bases map to TRBD2. The J segment lost 7 bases and the V segment lost 0 bases, leaving 5 bases of the junction unmatched. Germline V CDR1 and CDR2: DFQATT, SNEGSKA (reference sequence). The CDR3 covers 16 residues. As DNA, the CDR3 is TGCAGTGCTAGAGATCAGAGGACTAGCGGGAGGAATGAGCAGTTCTTC. Translating it yields CSARDQRTSGRNEQFF.

Comments on this clonotype: A read error is possible here, since a much larger clone lies one base away. It is likely a read error, because the conserved phenylalanine at the end of the CDR3 is missing. CDR3 sequence: CASSGWNTEAFL. The CDR3 bases are TGCGCCAGCAGCGGGTGGAACACTGAAGCTTTCCTT. The rearrangement uses TRBV5-1 and TRBJ1-1; D gene unclear. Germline V gives CDR1 SGHRS, CDR2 YFSETQ. V was pared by 4 bases and J by 1 base, with 5 bases between. CDR3 length: 12 residues.

The chain joins TRBV30 to TRBJ2-1; 10 bases align to TRBD2. V shed 7 bases and J 4 bases; nucleotides not matched to a gene: 13. Germline V gene sequence: CDR1 GTSNPN, CDR2 SVGIG (reference sequence). The CDR3 spans 16 residues. The CDR3 region has the DNA TGTGCCTTGGACCCCAGGCCTAGCGGGAGATACAATGAGCAGTTCTTC. It specifies CALDPRPSGRYNEQFF.

The chain uses TRBV7-9 and TRBJ1-6; the D gene is possibly TRBD1 (6 bases). The CDR3 has 13 amino acids. Per the germline V gene, CDR1 is SEHNR and CDR2 is FQNEAQ (reference sequence). CDR3 sequence (DNA): TGTGTGGGGGCCAGCTCCTATAATTCACCCCTCCACTTT. Amino acids: CVGASSYNSPLHF.

This clonotype was counted many times. The chain links TRBV6-5 to TRBJ2-7; D gene ambiguous. The germline V gene encodes CDR1 MNHEY and CDR2 SVGAGI. This CDR3 region has 13 residues. V shed 2 bases and J shed 5 bases, with 10 bases lying between them. The CDR3 reads CASSYTVSDEQYF. The CDR3 bases are TGTGCCAGCAGTTACACCGTGAGTGACGAGCAGTACTTC.

This clonotype was detected ten times or more. The J gene is TRBJ2-1, the V gene TRBV30; 7 positions match TRBD2. This CDR3 region has 15 residues. The germline V gene has CDR1 GTSNPN and CDR2 SVGIG (reference sequence). Trimming removed 4 bases from V and 2 bases from J; junction bases left unmatched: 8. For the CDR3, the DNA is TGTGCCTGGAAGGCGGGCGGGGGTCCCTACAATGAGCAGTTCTTC. It is translated as CAWKAGGGPYNEQFF.

This clonotype appeared many times. This chain joins TRBV20-1 and TRBJ2-7; D might be TRBD1 (5 bases). This CDR3 has 11 amino acids. V lost 3 bases, J lost 5 bases, and 8 bases lay in between. Looked up from germline, CDR1 is DFQATT and CDR2 is SNEGSKA (reference sequence). Here the CDR3 reads CSARQGNEQYV. CDR3 nucleotide sequence: TGCAGTGCTAGGCAGGGAAACGAGCAGTACGTC.

This clonotype turned up a few times. The chain uses TRBV5-6 and TRBJ2-1, with 7 bases fitting TRBD2. The CDR3 is 14 amino acids. From germline, CDR1 is SGHDT and CDR2 YYEEEE. The V and J ends lost 4 bases and 7 bases, in that order; junction bases with no gene match: 8. The CDR3 reads CASSRGRVGNEQFF. DNA for the CDR3: TGTGCCAGCAGCAGAGGGAGGGTGGGGAATGAGCAGTTCTTC.

Regarding this clonotype: This clone may be a read error of a much larger clone one base away. This rearrangement joins TRBV11-2 to TRBJ1-1; the match to TRBD1 covers 9 bases. Per germline, CDR1 SGHAT and CDR2 FQNNGV. The CDR3 runs to 15 residues. J was trimmed by 6 bases and V by 4 bases; bases with no gene match: 9. The CDR3 DNA reads as TGTGCCAGCAGCTGGGTGACAGGGGGTAAAGCTGAAGCTTTCTTT. Its protein product is CASSWVTGGKAEAFF.

The sample holds a few counts of this clonotype. V and J are TRBV20-1 and TRBJ1-1; D is unclear. V was pared by 1 base and J by 3 bases, with 12 bases between. The CDR3 consists of 14 residues. Germline values: CDR1 DFQATT, CDR2 SNEGSKA (reference sequence). DNA of the CDR3: TGCAGTGCTAGAGCCGACTCAAGGGACACTGAAGCTTTCTTT. Amino acid sequence: CSARADSRDTEAFF.

This clonotype has a count of ten or more. CDR3 sequence reads: CASSPTSGSAATYEQYF. CDR3 coding DNA: TGTGCCAGCAGTCCGACTAGCGGGAGCGCGGCGACGTACGAGCAGTACTTC. The gene calls are TRBV2 and TRBJ2-7; 12 bases are shared with TRBD2. Germline V gene sequence: CDR1 SNHLY, CDR2 FYNNEI. V shed 5 bases and J 4 bases; nucleotides not matched to a gene: 12. The CDR3 totals 17 residues.

This clonotype was detected many times. This sequence joins TRBV28 and TRBJ2-1, with TRBD1 as a possible D gene (6 bases). This CDR3 spans 15 amino acids. Germline V gene sequence: CDR1 MDHEN, CDR2 SYDVKM. Trimming removed 5 bases from V and 4 bases from J, with 15 bases in between. CDR3 DNA: TGTGCCAGCAGTGTATATAGGACAGCTTACAATGAGCAGTTCTTC. This gives the protein CASSVYRTAYNEQFF.

This chain links TRBV6-5 with TRBJ2-1; D unresolved. This CDR3 region has 12 residues. Trimming took 1 base from V and 6 from J, leaving 4 bases between them. The germline V gene has CDR1 MNHEY and CDR2 SVGAGI. In DNA form, the CDR3 reads TGTGCCAGCAGTTACTATTTCAATGAGCAGTTCTTC. This encodes CASSYYFNEQFF.

This clonotype appeared many times. The rearrangement joins TRBV7-9 to TRBJ1-3; D unresolved. Trimming took 3 bases from V and 0 from J, leaving 6 bases between them. This CDR3 is 14 amino acids long. Per the germline V gene, CDR1 is SEHNR and CDR2 is FQNEAQ (reference sequence). The CDR3 protein is CASSFHSSGNTIYF. Written as DNA, the CDR3 is TGTGCCAGCAGCTTTCACAGCTCTGGAAACACCATATATTTT.

The chain uses TRBV5-1 and TRBJ1-2; no firm D call. The V end lost 4 bases, the J end lost 8 bases, and 12 bases lay between the germline ends. The CDR3 has 12 residues. Germline V gene sequence: CDR1 SGHRS, CDR2 YFSETQ. CDR3 nucleotides: TGCGCCAGCAGCCCACTGACACAGGGCTACACCTTC. Translated: CASSPLTQGYTF.

This clonotype occurred many times. The chain is built from TRBV24-1 and TRBJ2-1, with D perhaps assigned TRBD1 or TRBD2 (6 bases each). Between the trimmed V and J ends, which lost 9 bases and 7 bases, there was a span of 15 bases. The V gene's germline CDR1 is KGHDR and CDR2 SFDVKD. The CDR3 spans 13 residues. DNA of the CDR3: TGTGCCACCCGCCCCGGGGGACATAATGAGCAGTTCTTC. This sequence encodes CATRPGGHNEQFF.

The gene calls are TRBV19 and TRBJ1-3; no clear D gene. V lost 3 bases and J 0 bases, leaving 18 bases between the germline ends. Germline CDR1 LNHDA, CDR2 SQIVND (reference sequence). The CDR3 sequence is 18 residues long. The CDR3 DNA is TGTGCCAGTAGTATTTGGTCGGCGGTACTGAGCTCTGGAAACACCATATATTTT. Its translation is CASSIWSAVLSSGNTIYF.

In its sample, this clonotype was seen many times. The chain employs TRBV20-1 and TRBJ2-3; D is perhaps TRBD1 (6 bases). The CDR3 is 13 amino acids. Germline assignment: CDR1 DFQATT and CDR2 SNEGSKA (reference sequence). V lost 3 bases and J 3 bases, leaving 10 bases between the germline ends. The CDR3 nucleotides read TGCAGTGCTAGGGGGGCCCCGACAGATACGCAGTATTTT. It encodes CSARGAPTDTQYF.

Many counts were recorded for this clonotype. The chain joins TRBV25-1 to TRBJ2-6; TRBD1 might be the D (6 bases). The germline V and J ends were trimmed by 5 bases and 2 bases, with 10 bases remaining between them. Germline CDR1 and CDR2: MGHDK and SYGVNS. CDR3 size: 15 residues. The CDR3 here is CASSIQGAGANVLTF. CDR3 sequence (DNA): TGTGCCAGCAGTATACAGGGCGCTGGGGCCAACGTCCTGACTTTC. Together with reference TRBV25-1 and TRBJ2-6, the CDR3 gives the full variable domain: EADIYQTPRYLVIGTGKKITLECSQTMGHDKMYWYQQDPGMELHLIHYSYGVNSTEKGDLSSESTVSRIRTEHFPLTLESARPSHTSQYLCASSIQGAGANVLTFGAGSRLTVL.

This clonotype was seen a few times. The gene calls are TRBV18 and TRBJ2-1, with 8 bases that match TRBD2. The CDR3 consists of 15 residues. Germline values: CDR1 KGHSH, CDR2 LQKENI. The trim removed 2 bases at V and 4 bases at J, leaving 4 bases unmatched. The DNA of the CDR3 is TGTGCCAGCTCACCATCGGGAGGGCTGTACAATGAGCAGTTCTTC. This gives the protein CASSPSGGLYNEQFF.

On this clonotype: A much more abundant neighbour one base away suggests this may be a read error. The rearrangement uses TRBV19 and TRBJ2-1; no reliable D call. CDR3 length: 13 residues. Germline V gene sequence: CDR1 LNHDA, CDR2 SQIVND (reference sequence). CDR3 sequence: CTSSRTDYNEQFF. In DNA form, the CDR3 reads TGTACCAGTAGTAGAACAGACTACAATGAGCAGTTCTTC.

This clonotype was recorded at least ten times. This chain links TRBV27 with TRBJ1-1; tentatively, D is TRBD1 (6 bases). V lost 2 bases to trimming and J lost 5 bases, with 18 bases between them. CDR3 length: 16 amino acids. CDR1 and CDR2 from the germline V gene are MNHEY and SMNVEV (reference sequence). CDR3 DNA sequence: TGTGCCAGCAGTTTACGAGGGGGGAGAAAGGTGACTGAAGCTTTCTTT. It translates to CASSLRGGRKVTEAFF.

This clonotype was detected only a few times. V is TRBV18 and J is TRBJ1-5; TRBD1 aligns across 8 bases. V shed 3 bases and J 5 bases; nucleotides not matched to a gene: 6. Germline V CDR1 and CDR2: KGHSH, LQKENI. The CDR3 spans 15 residues. The CDR3 bases are TGTGCCAGCTCACCTGTTGGACAGGGACATCAGCCCCAGCATTTT. It encodes CASSPVGQGHQPQHF.